This T cell receptor (beta chain) was captured by sequencing in a study of T cells in Graves' hyperthyroidism and ophthalmopathy. Trimming shortened V by 6 bases and J by 4 bases, and 10 bases separated the two germline ends. The CDR3 totals 13 residues. From germline, CDR1 is LNHDA and CDR2 SQIVND (reference sequence). Amplified TCR beta CDR3 regions derived from RNA transcripts. The HTBI primer set was used in a first-round RT-PCR of the TCR CDR3. TCRdb passed the multiplex PCR reads through MiXCR, listing each CDR3 protein once. The repertoire consists of more than 550,000 distinct CDR3 sequences, with 45% occurring once and the leading ten covering roughly 6.5%.

The V gene is TRBV19, the J gene TRBJ1-3, with a weak D call TRBD1 (6 bases). The sequence derives from an adult man with Graves' disease, either hyperthyroidism or ophthalmopathy (not recorded which). What was sequenced was peripheral blood or thyroid tissue (not recorded which). The CDR3 DNA follows: TGTGCCAGTAGCAACAGGGACGGAAACACCATATATTTT. It encodes CASSNRDGNTIYF.